This T cell receptor (beta chain) was observed in a study of blood T cell repertoires in COVID-19. V shed 4 bases and J shed 4 bases, with 5 bases lying between them. CDR3 length equals 11 residues. Germline CDR1 reads WSHSY; CDR2 reads SAAADI. Under the authors' procedure: Amplified reference gene primers provided the basis for estimating nucleated cell counts. Only in-frame clones appear in the TCRdb table, and some are missing; sequencing was by immunoSEQ multiplex PCR. For V, J and clone size, that table is used; D and trimming come from the DNA. The sample records roughly 50,000 clones, around 90% being singletons.

The chain employs TRBV10-2 and TRBJ2-7; D is uncertain. Sequencing was done on a sample of peripheral blood. The source of this sequence is a man aged 80 or over with acute or convalescent COVID-19. For the CDR3, the DNA is TGCGCCAGCAGTGCACAGTACGAGCAGTACTTC. Its protein product is CASSAQYEQYF.